The clone carrying this T cell receptor (beta chain) appeared a few times. What it recognizes is unknown. PCR was performed a second time for about 7 to 11 cycles using a sample-barcoded 5' primer and a J-beta primer mix. Carrying 12 random nucleotides, a template-switch adaptor labeled each individual cDNA molecule. Every sample gave at least 2.5 million paired-end reads containing CDR3. A single record per CDR3 protein comes from TCRdb applying MiXCR to the 5' RACE reads. The repertoire holds fewer than 2 million distinct CDR3 sequences, with roughly 43% as singletons. This sample was included in a study of blood T cells in healthy people across ages. Regarding the study as a whole: Per million T cells, the diversity of TCR beta decreased roughly linearly as age advanced.

V dropped 2 bases and J dropped 6 bases, with 10 bases sitting between them. The germline CDR1 and CDR2 sequences are SQVTM and ANQGSEA. The CDR3 totals 12 residues. Sequenced material: blood. The chain combines TRBV29-1 with TRBJ1-1, with D uncertain. The origin of this receptor is a human donor in good health. CDR3 nucleotides: TGCAGCGTTGAACCGAATCGGGCTGAAGCTTTCTTT. Amino acids: CSVEPNRAEAFF.